This TCR beta chain comes out of a study of T cells in narcolepsy. This table comes from immunoSEQ multiplex PCR, and its TCRdb copy is limited to in-frame clones, with some not included. The sample includes about 21,000 clones, about 90% of them seen just once. The CDR3 loop spans 16 amino acids. V shed 0 bases, J shed 6 bases, and the junction held 4 bases outside the gene matches. The germline gives CDR1 SGHNT, CDR2 YYREEE (reference sequence). Sequenced sample: CD45RA- memory CD4+ T cells from PBMCs. The chain recombines TRBV5-4 with TRBJ2-1; 12 nucleotides agree with TRBD2. The receptor comes from a human donor with narcolepsy. CDR3 residues: CASSLATSGRSNEQFF. The CDR3 DNA reads TGTGCCAGCAGCTTGGCGACTAGCGGGAGATCCAATGAGCAGTTCTTC.